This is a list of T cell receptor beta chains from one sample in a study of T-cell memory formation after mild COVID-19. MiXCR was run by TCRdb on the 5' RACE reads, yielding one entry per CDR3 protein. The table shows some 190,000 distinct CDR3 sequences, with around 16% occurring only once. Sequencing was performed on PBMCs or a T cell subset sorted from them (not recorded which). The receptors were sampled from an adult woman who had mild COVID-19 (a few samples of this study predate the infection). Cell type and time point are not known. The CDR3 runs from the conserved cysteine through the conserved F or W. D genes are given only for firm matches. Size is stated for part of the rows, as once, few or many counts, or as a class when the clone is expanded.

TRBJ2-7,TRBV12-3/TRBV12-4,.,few,TGTGCCAGCAGTTTAGCCCGGTACAGAAACGAGCAGTACTTC,CASSLARYRNEQYF
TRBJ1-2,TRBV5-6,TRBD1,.,TGTGCCAGCAGCTGGGGACAGGGGGATAACTATGGCTACACCTTC,CASSWGQGDNYGYTF
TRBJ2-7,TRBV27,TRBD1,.,TGTGCCAGCAGTCCACCGCGATTTCGACAGGGTGGGTCCTACGAGCAGTACTTC,CASSPPRFRQGGSYEQYF
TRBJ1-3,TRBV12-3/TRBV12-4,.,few,TGTGCCAGCAGTTTATTCATAGGGGCTGGAAACACCATATATTTT,CASSLFIGAGNTIYF
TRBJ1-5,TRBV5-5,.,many,TGTGCCAGCAGCTTGTTGGGACACTTCAATCAGCCCCAGCATTTT,CASSLLGHFNQPQHF
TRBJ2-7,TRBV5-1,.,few,TGCGCCAGCAGCTTAAGACGGGACGGCGAGCAGTACTTC,CASSLRRDGEQYF
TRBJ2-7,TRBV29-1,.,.,TGCAGCGTTCGTGAAGGGTTAACCTACGAGCAGTACTTC,CSVREGLTYEQYF
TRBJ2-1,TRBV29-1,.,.,TGCAGCGTTGTGGGCCGATACAATGAGCAGTTCTTC,CSVVGRYNEQFF
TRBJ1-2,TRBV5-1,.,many,TGCGCCAGCAGCCAACTTACCCCGGACTATGGCTACACCTTC,CASSQLTPDYGYTF
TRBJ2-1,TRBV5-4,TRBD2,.,TGTGCCAGCAGCTCTCTAGGCGGGGGGCTCAGGTTTTATGAGCAGTTCTTC,CASSSLGGGLRFYEQFF
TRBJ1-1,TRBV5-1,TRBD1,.,TGCGCCAGCAGCACGGACAGGGGGCTCACTGAAGCTTTCTTT,CASSTDRGLTEAFF
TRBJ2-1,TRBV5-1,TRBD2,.,TGCGCCAGCAGCTTTCCCAGCGGGAGCACCCCCTCCTACAATGAGCAGTTCTTC,CASSFPSGSTPSYNEQFF
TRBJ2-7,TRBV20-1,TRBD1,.,TGCAGTGCTAGAGACCCTAAACAGGGGATGACCCACGAGCAGTACTTC,CSARDPKQGMTHEQYF
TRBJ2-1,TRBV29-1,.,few,TGCAGCGTGGCTAAGGTGGGGGCTGGCCTAACTAGTAACTCCTACAATGAGCAGTTCTTC,CSVAKVGAGLTSNSYNEQFF
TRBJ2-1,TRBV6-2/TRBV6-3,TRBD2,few,TGTGCCAGCAGTTACTCTTCTAGCGGGGGGGCCGAGGGAGGCTACAATGAGCAGTTCTTC,CASSYSSSGGAEGGYNEQFF
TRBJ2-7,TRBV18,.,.,TGTGCCAGCTTCCCTATCTTGGACGTCCACGAGCAGTACTTC,CASFPILDVHEQYF
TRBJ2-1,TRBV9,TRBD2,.,TGTGCCGGCAGCGTAGCCCCGGGAGGAATCCACAATGAGCAGTTCTTC,CAGSVAPGGIHNEQFF
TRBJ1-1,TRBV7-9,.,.,TGTGCCAGCAGCCCCCGGGGCGAAGCTTTCTTT,CASSPRGEAFF
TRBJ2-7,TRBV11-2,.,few,TGTGCCAGCAGCTTAGTACAGCGCTACGAGCAGTACTTC,CASSLVQRYEQYF
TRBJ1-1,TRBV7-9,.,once,TGTGCCAGCAGGTACACAGGGAACACTGAAGCTTTCTTT,CASRYTGNTEAFF